This passage covers 3 T cell receptor beta chains from one sample sequenced in a study of T cells in narcolepsy (dated by TCRdb to about 2018). The receptor library was made with the immunoSEQ multiplex PCR assay. TCRdb retrieved this table from immuneACCESS and kept in-frame rearrangements only. Not all clones are present; in checked studies, unresolved V genes account for under half, and no reason is known for the remainder. The sample contains around 32,000 clones, around 75% of them found a single time. Of the sample, over 0.95% falls within the top ten clones. The sequencing sample was made of CD45RA- memory CD4+ T cells from PBMCs. The cell subset or site label here, explained by the study, means: memory T cells sorted ex vivo from peripheral blood. The source of these receptors is a human donor with narcolepsy.

Worth noting for this clone: Other DNA sequences within the sample encode an identical CDR3. V gene TRBV30 combines with J gene TRBJ1-3, with D hard to call. V was shortened by 0 bases and J by 0 bases, with 3 bases between the two germline ends. The CDR3 has 13 residues. Looked up from germline, CDR1 is GTSNPN and CDR2 is SVGIG (reference sequence). The CDR3 DNA follows: TGTGCCTGGAGTGTAGGCTCTGGAAACACCATATATTTT. Translation: CAWSVGSGNTIYF.

In this sample, this clone turned up a few times. The chain combines TRBV19 with TRBJ1-1; D not certain. V lost 7 bases and J lost 8, with 14 bases in between. CDR1 and CDR2 (germline): LNHDA, SQIVND (reference sequence). CDR3 length: 12 amino acids. In DNA, the CDR3 is TGTGCCAGTAACCAAAGAGGACCCGAAGCTTTCTTT. Residues: CASNQRGPEAFF.

The chain uses TRBV10-3 and TRBJ2-7; tentative D call: TRBD1 (6 bases). The CDR3 is 14 amino acids. Germline CDR1 reads ENHRY; CDR2 reads SYGVKD. V was clipped by 3 bases and J by 5 bases, with 14 bases between them. DNA for the CDR3: TGTGCCATCAGTGACCAGGTAGGGGGAAACGAGCAGTACTTC. Encoded protein: CAISDQVGGNEQYF.